Below are 21 T cell receptor beta chains sequenced from a single sample in a study of T cells in Graves' hyperthyroidism and ophthalmopathy. There were TCR beta CDR3 regions amplified from RNA transcripts. The HTBI set primed first-round TCR CDR3 RT-PCR. TCRdb recomputed calls from the multiplex PCR reads with MiXCR, one row per CDR3 protein. The sample includes about 690,000 distinct CDR3 sequences, 15% to 20% seen only once; the top ten take around 16%. The sample comprised blood. These TCRs come from a man aged 45-65 years with Graves' hyperthyroidism.

V usage is TRBV7-3 and J usage is TRBJ2-3; D unclear. The germline gives CDR1 SGHTA, CDR2 FQGTGA. The CDR3 runs to 13 residues. V gave up 3 bases and J gave up 6 bases, with 10 bases separating them. The CDR3 DNA follows: TGTGCCAGCAGCTTTGGCTCATGGGATACGCAGTATTTT. Translation: CASSFGSWDTQYF.

This clonotype appeared a few times. The gene calls are TRBV25-1 and TRBJ1-6; the D is unclear. Trimming removed 2 bases at V and 7 bases at J, with 9 bases between. The CDR3 contains 14 residues. Germline CDR1 is MGHDK and CDR2 is SYGVNS. DNA of the CDR3: TGTGCCAGCAGTGAAAGGGAATTGAATTCACCCCTCCACTTT. Translation: CASSERELNSPLHF.

Written as DNA, the CDR3 is TGTGCCAGCAGCCAAGATCGGACAGGATTTAACAATGAGCAGTTCTTC. Encoded protein: CASSQDRTGFNNEQFF. The chain has TRBV3-1 and TRBJ2-1; 7 bases align to TRBD1. The germline V gene has CDR1 LGHDT and CDR2 YNNKEL (reference sequence). V lost 0 bases to trimming and J lost 5 bases; unmatched junction nucleotides: 7. The CDR3 loop spans 16 amino acids.

This clonotype has ten or more counts. This chain joins TRBV11-1 and TRBJ1-1; perhaps TRBD1 as D (5 bases). V was clipped by 0 bases and J by 7 bases, with 9 bases between them. Germline assignment: CDR1 SGHAT and CDR2 FQDESV (reference sequence). CDR3 size: 13 residues. The DNA for the CDR3 is TGTGCCAGCAGCTTAGCGCGGGGCAGTGAAGCTTTCTTT. Protein product: CASSLARGSEAFF.

This clonotype was counted between two and nine times. One base away lies a much larger clone, so this may be a sequencing read error. The chain couples TRBV7-9 to TRBJ1-4; D not resolved. CDR3 length equals 11 residues. Germline V gene lookup returns CDR1 SEHNR and CDR2 FQNEAQ (reference sequence). CDR3 DNA: TGTGCCAGCAGCCTGGATGAAAGACTGTTTTTT. Residues: CASSLDERLFF.

CDR3 residues: CASRRQTPNTEAFF. The CDR3 region has the DNA TGTGCCAGTAGGCGACAGACCCCGAACACTGAAGCTTTCTTT. The genes are TRBV19 and TRBJ1-1; D is perhaps TRBD1 (5 bases). Deletions cut 6 bases from V and 1 base from J, with 12 bases between. Germline loops: CDR1 LNHDA, CDR2 SQIVND (reference sequence). This CDR3 comprises 14 residues.

As for this clonotype: A much larger clone lies a single base off, so this may be a read error. The rearrangement joins TRBV7-2 to TRBJ2-3, with D perhaps matching TRBD1 (5 bases). CDR3 length: 16 amino acids. Germline assignment: CDR1 SGHTA and CDR2 FQGNSA. In DNA form, the CDR3 reads TGTGCCAGCAGCCCGGCGACAGCTATGAGCACAGATACGAAGTATTTT. Its protein product is CASSPATAMSTDTKYF.

This clonotype was picked up one time. The chain is built from TRBV7-9 and TRBJ1-6; D ambiguous. The V end was cut by 5 bases, the J end by 7 bases, with 15 bases between. The CDR3 runs to 15 residues. The germline CDR1 and CDR2 sequences are SEHNR and FQNEAQ (reference sequence). The CDR3 DNA follows: TGTGCCAGCAGCCTGAATACACCATCCAATTCACCCCTCCACTTT. Encoded protein: CASSLNTPSNSPLHF.

This clonotype was seen a few times. The chain is built from TRBV7-3 and TRBJ2-1, with D possibly TRBD2 on 5 matching bases. V shed 3 bases and J shed 9 bases, with 12 bases lying between them. From germline, CDR1 is SGHTA and CDR2 FQGTGA. The CDR3 runs to 13 residues. CDR3 in DNA: TGTGCCAGCAGCTTGACTATGGGCAGTGAGCAGTTCTTC. As protein: CASSLTMGSEQFF.

V usage is TRBV4-1 and J usage is TRBJ2-2, with a possible D match to TRBD1 (6 bases). The CDR3 totals 18 residues. With 4 bases removed from V and 4 bases from J, the gap between germline ends came to 22 bases. CDR1 and CDR2 (germline): MGHRA, YSYEKL. CDR3: CASSLIPGTQMGTGELFF. CDR3 DNA sequence: TGCGCCAGCAGCCTTATTCCCGGGACACAGATGGGCACCGGGGAGCTGTTTTTT.

This clonotype appeared a few times. CDR3 region: CASSQKGTGPNTEAFF. The CDR3 bases are TGTGCCAGCAGCCAAAAAGGGACAGGACCGAACACTGAAGCTTTCTTT. The chain couples TRBV3-1 to TRBJ1-1, with 8 bases matching TRBD1. Trimming cost V 2 bases and J 1 base; bases outside gene matches: 6. CDR1 and CDR2 (germline): LGHDT, YNNKEL (reference sequence). This CDR3 has 16 amino acids.

A note on this clonotype: With a much larger clone just one base away, this may be a read error. This chain's CDR3 is CASSPPSKQEAQYF. CDR3 sequence (DNA): TGTGCCAGCTCACCACCGTCGAAACAAGAGGCCCAGTACTTC. The chain joins TRBV18 to TRBJ2-5; D gene uncertain. Germline V gene lookup returns CDR1 KGHSH and CDR2 LQKENI. This CDR3 spans 14 amino acids.

This clonotype was picked up a small number of times. The chain has TRBV19 and TRBJ1-3, with D hard to call. V lost 6 bases to trimming and J lost 0 bases, with 15 bases between them. The length of the CDR3 is 16 residues. The germline gives CDR1 LNHDA, CDR2 SQIVND (reference sequence). The CDR3 reads CASSHGIGSSGNTIYF. The CDR3 DNA follows: TGTGCCAGTAGCCACGGGATAGGCAGCTCTGGAAACACCATATATTTT.

This clonotype was recorded once. The rearrangement links TRBV7-9 to TRBJ2-3; the match to TRBD2 covers 14 bases. The CDR3 covers 16 residues. Germline assignment: CDR1 SEHNR and CDR2 FQNEAQ (reference sequence). V was clipped by 5 bases and J by 6 bases; unmatched bases: 7. The CDR3 DNA reads TGTGCCAGCAGCCCGGGACTAGCGGGAGCGGGTGATACGCAGTATTTT. This translates into CASSPGLAGAGDTQYF.

This clonotype came up many times. The rearrangement links TRBV10-2 to TRBJ1-5; possibly TRBD1 for D (6 bases). The CDR3 sequence is 15 residues long. Trimming took off 6 bases at V and 7 bases at J, with 19 bases between the two ends. Looked up from germline, CDR1 is WSHSY and CDR2 is SAAADI. The CDR3 protein is CASSVTGSDGQPQHF. The CDR3 DNA reads as TGCGCCAGCAGCGTGACAGGCTCCGACGGCCAGCCCCAGCATTTT.

In this sample, this clonotype turned up many times. J is TRBJ1-5 and V is TRBV30; no clear D. The ends were cut back, 0 bases at V and 8 bases at J, with 8 bases in the middle. Germline V gene lookup returns CDR1 GTSNPN and CDR2 SVGIG (reference sequence). The CDR3 is 12 residues long. The CDR3 here is CAWSVVGKPQHF. CDR3 nucleotides: TGTGCCTGGAGTGTCGTAGGGAAGCCCCAGCATTTT.

This clonotype was observed a few times. V gene TRBV4-1 combines with J gene TRBJ2-7; D remains unclear. Germline CDR1 and CDR2: MGHRA and YSYEKL. The CDR3 spans 15 residues. Between the trimmed V and J ends, which lost 2 bases and 1 base, there was a span of 12 bases. The CDR3 bases are TGCGCCAGCAGCCAAATCGCGCAGGCTTCCTACGAGCAGTACTTC. This sequence encodes CASSQIAQASYEQYF.

There are a few counts of this clonotype. With a much larger clone just one base away, this may be a read error. The chain's CDR3 is CASRIYNEQFF. In nucleotides, the CDR3 is TGTGCCAGCAGGATTTACAATGAGCAGTTCTTC. The chain joins TRBV27 to TRBJ2-1; D not certain. CDR1 MNHEY and CDR2 SMNVEV come from the germline V gene (reference sequence). There are 11 residues in the CDR3. V lost 6 bases to trimming and J lost 4 bases, with 4 bases between them.

This clonotype appeared a few times. The chain couples TRBV2 to TRBJ2-2, with 9 bases identical to TRBD2. CDR1 and CDR2 (germline): SNHLY, FYNNEI. The CDR3 consists of 14 residues. The J segment lost 4 bases and the V segment lost 7 bases, leaving 4 bases of the junction unmatched. The CDR3 DNA is TGTGCCAGCAAAGCGGGAGGTTTCACCGGGGAGCTGTTTTTT. Translating gives CASKAGGFTGELFF. The full variable domain, completed using reference TRBV2 and TRBJ2-2, is EPEVTQTPSHQVTQMGQEVILRCVPISNHLYFYWYRQILGQKVEFLVSFYNNEISEKSEIFDDQFSVERPDGSNFTLKIRSTKLEDSAMYFCASKAGGFTGELFFGEGSRLTVL.

The sample holds many counts of this clonotype. J is TRBJ2-7 and V is TRBV19; possibly TRBD1 for D (5 bases). The germline gives CDR1 LNHDA, CDR2 SQIVND (reference sequence). The CDR3 spans 14 residues. The V end lost 1 base, the J end lost 5 bases, and 12 bases lay between the germline ends. The CDR3 DNA reads as TGTGCCAGTAGTATAGGATTGGGGCACGACGAGCAGTACTTC. This encodes CASSIGLGHDEQYF.

This sequence joins TRBV6-2 or TRBV6-3 and TRBJ2-2; 8 positions agree with TRBD1. V dropped 2 bases and J dropped 4; count of bases not matched to a gene: 6. The CDR3 is 16 amino acids. Germline V lookup: CDR1 MNHEY, CDR2 SVGEGT. CDR3: CASSYGTGGATGELFF. In DNA, the CDR3 is TGTGCCAGCAGTTACGGGACAGGAGGGGCCACCGGGGAGCTGTTTTTT.